Reported below is one T cell receptor beta chain. This sample is drawn from a study of blood T cell dynamics during melanoma immunotherapy. Documented time point: week 3, after first cycle of checkpoint inhibitor. CDR1 and CDR2 (germline): SQVTM, ANQGSEA. This CDR3 has 14 amino acids. Trimming cost V 6 bases and J 5 bases; bases outside gene matches: 10. The repertoire was sequenced with immunoSEQ multiplex PCR; TCRdb's copy has only in-frame clones and lacks some. This table holds more than 9,500 clones, approximately 90% found once. V is TRBV29-1 and J is TRBJ2-3; 8 bases are a match to TRBD1. This receptor was identified in a human donor with melanoma. The sequencing here drew on blood, taken from a patient treated with checkpoint blockade. The DNA of the CDR3 is TGCAGCGTCAAAGCGCAGGGGGCAGGAGATACGCAGTATTTT. Protein: CSVKAQGAGDTQYF.